The clone carrying this T cell receptor beta chain has just a few counts. Its antigen is still unknown. The data stem from a study of T cells in Graves' hyperthyroidism and ophthalmopathy. Study background: At the time of initial diagnosis and before any treatment, peripheral blood was collected.

Findings of the study overall: Ophthalmopathy and stable hyperthyroidism were separated by a 13 V-J model. Median prediction lead before ophthalmopathy onset was around 7 months with the model.

The TCR beta CDR3 regions underwent amplification using RNA transcripts as the source. The HTBI set primed first-round TCR CDR3 RT-PCR. Via MiXCR, TCRdb re-called the multiplex PCR reads, giving one row per CDR3 protein. The sample has about 690,000 distinct CDR3 sequences; around 15% are singletons. Over 18 months, lack of ophthalmopathy progression marked Graves' hyperthyroidism as stable. The sequence came from a man aged 50 to 59 with Graves' hyperthyroidism. The sequencing sample was made of blood.

CDR3 loop: CASSLYPSETQYF. In DNA, the CDR3 is TGTGCCAGCAGTTTATATCCTTCGGAGACCCAGTACTTC. The chain is built from TRBV28 and TRBJ2-5; D remains unclear. The CDR3 extends over 13 amino acids. Germline V gene lookup returns CDR1 MDHEN and CDR2 SYDVKM. V lost 1 base and J lost 5, with 8 bases in between.